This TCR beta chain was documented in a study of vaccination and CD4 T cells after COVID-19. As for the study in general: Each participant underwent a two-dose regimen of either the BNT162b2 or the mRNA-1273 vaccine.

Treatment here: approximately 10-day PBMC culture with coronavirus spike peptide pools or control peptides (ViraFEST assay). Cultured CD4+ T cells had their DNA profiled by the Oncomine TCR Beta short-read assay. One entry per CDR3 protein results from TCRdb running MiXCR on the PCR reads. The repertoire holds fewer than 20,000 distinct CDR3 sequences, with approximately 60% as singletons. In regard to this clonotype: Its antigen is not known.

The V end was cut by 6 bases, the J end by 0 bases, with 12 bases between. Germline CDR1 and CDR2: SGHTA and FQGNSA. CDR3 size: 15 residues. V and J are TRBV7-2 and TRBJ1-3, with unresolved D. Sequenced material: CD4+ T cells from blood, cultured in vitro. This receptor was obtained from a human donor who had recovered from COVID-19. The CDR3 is CASSEAAYSGNTIYF. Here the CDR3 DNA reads TGTGCCAGCAGTGAGGCCGCTTACTCTGGAAACACCATATATTTT.